This TCR beta chain was documented in a study of human T cells and chemical hapten exposure. This clonotype was found many times. V lost 6 bases to trimming and J lost 2 bases, with 4 bases between them. CDR3 length equals 12 residues. CDR1 is MNHNY, CDR2 SVGAGI, per germline (reference sequence). MiXCR was run by TCRdb on the RACE reads, yielding one entry per CDR3 protein. The sample lists 300,000 to 450,000 distinct CDR3 sequences; 5% to 6.5% were seen once. Noted time point: pre-sensitization, week 0. Indicated treatment: therapeutic diphenylcyclopropenone sensitization with weekly scalp DPC. The clonotype comes from a woman aged 45-65 years with alopecia areata. Some clones in this sample may be carry-over from other donors' samples. This specimen consisted of whole blood, obtained in connection with sensitization to the hapten diphenylcyclopropenone (DPC). The J gene is TRBJ2-2, the V gene TRBV6-6; unclear D gene. CDR3 in DNA: TGTGCCAGCAGGAGCAACACCGGGGAGCTGTTTTTT. Its protein is CASRSNTGELFF.